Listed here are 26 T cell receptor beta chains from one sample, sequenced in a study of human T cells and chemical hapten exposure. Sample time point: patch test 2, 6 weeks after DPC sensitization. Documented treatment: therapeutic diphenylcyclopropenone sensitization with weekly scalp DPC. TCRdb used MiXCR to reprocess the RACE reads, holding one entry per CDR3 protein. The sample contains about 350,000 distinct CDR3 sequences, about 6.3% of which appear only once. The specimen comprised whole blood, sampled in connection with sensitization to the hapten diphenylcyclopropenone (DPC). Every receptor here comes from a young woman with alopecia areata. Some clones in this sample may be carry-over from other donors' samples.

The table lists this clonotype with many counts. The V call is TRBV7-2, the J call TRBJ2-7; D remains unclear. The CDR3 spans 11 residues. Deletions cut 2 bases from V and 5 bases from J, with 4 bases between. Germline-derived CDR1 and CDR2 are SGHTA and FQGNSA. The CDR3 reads CASSLSHEQYF. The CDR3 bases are TGTGCCAGCAGCTTATCCCACGAGCAGTACTTC.

The DNA of the CDR3 is TGTGCCAGCAGCCTTAAACAGGGAGTGCCCACAGATACGCAGTATTTT. Amino acids: CASSLKQGVPTDTQYF. The V call is TRBV4-2, the J call TRBJ2-3, with D perhaps matching TRBD1 (6 bases). V was trimmed by 4 bases and J by 2 bases, leaving 16 bases between them. Germline lookup yields CDR1 LGHNA and CDR2 YNFKEQ. This CDR3 has 16 amino acids.

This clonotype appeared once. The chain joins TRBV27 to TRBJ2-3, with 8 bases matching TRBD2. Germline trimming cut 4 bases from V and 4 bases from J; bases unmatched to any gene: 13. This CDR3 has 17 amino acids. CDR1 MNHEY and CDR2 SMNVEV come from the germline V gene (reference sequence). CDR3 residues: CASSSGRCGGWADTQYF. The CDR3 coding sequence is TGTGCCAGCAGTTCCGGCCGGTGCGGGGGGTGGGCAGATACGCAGTATTTT.

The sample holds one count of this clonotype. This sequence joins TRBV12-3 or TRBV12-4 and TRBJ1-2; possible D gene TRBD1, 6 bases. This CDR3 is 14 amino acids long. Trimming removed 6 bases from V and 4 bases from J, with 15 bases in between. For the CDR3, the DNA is TGTGCCAGCAGCCCCCAGGACAGACTCTATGGCTACACCTTC. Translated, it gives CASSPQDRLYGYTF.

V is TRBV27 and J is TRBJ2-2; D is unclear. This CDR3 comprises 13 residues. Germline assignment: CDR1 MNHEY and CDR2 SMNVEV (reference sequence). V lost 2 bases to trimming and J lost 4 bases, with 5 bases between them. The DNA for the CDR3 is TGTGCCAGCAGTTTACTGGGCACCGGGGAGCTGTTTTTT. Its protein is CASSLLGTGELFF.

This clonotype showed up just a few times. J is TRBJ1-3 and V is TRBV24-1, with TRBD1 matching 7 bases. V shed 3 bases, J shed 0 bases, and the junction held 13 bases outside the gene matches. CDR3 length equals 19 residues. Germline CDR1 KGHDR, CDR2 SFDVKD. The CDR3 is CATSDGGQFITGSGNTIYF. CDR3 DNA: TGTGCCACCAGTGATGGGGGACAGTTTATAACTGGCTCTGGAAACACCATATATTTT.

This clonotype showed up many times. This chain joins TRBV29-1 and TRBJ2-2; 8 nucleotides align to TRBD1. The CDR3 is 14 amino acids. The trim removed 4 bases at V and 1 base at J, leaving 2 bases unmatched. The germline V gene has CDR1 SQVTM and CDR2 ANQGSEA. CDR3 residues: CSVGGQGNTGELFF. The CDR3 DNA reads TGCAGCGTTGGCGGACAGGGGAACACCGGGGAGCTGTTTTTT.

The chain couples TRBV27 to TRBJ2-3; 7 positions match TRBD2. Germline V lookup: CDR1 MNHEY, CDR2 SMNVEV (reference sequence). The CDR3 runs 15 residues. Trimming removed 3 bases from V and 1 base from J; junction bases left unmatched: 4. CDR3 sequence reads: CASSFGGVRTDTQYF. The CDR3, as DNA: TGTGCCAGCAGTTTTGGGGGGGTCCGCACAGATACGCAGTATTTT.

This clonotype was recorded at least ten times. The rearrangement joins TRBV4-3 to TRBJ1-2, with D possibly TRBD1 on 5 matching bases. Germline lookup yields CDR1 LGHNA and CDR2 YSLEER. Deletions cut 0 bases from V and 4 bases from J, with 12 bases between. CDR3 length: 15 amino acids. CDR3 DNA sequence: TGCGCCAGCAGCCAAGAGTTACAGGTATCCTATGGCTACACCTTC. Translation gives CASSQELQVSYGYTF.

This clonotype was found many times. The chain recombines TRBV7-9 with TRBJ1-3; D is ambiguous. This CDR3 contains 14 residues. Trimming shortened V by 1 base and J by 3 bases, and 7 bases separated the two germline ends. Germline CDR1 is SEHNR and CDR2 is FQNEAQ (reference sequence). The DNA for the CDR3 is TGTGCCAGCAGCTTAGTGAGCCTTGGAAACACCATATATTTT. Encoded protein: CASSLVSLGNTIYF.

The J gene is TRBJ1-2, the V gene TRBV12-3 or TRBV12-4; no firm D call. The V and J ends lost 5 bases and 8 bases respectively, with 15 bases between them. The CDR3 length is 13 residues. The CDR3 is CASSQIPWEGYTF. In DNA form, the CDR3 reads TGTGCCAGCAGTCAGATACCCTGGGAAGGCTACACCTTC.

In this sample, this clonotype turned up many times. CDR3 residues: CASSPGTVTYNSPLHF. DNA of the CDR3: TGTGCCAGCAGTCCCGGGACAGTGACATATAATTCACCCCTCCACTTT. V is TRBV6-5 and J is TRBJ1-6; 7 bases map to TRBD1. V gave up 5 bases and J gave up 4 bases; unmatched junction bases: 8. The CDR3 runs 16 residues. From germline, CDR1 is MNHEY and CDR2 SVGAGI.

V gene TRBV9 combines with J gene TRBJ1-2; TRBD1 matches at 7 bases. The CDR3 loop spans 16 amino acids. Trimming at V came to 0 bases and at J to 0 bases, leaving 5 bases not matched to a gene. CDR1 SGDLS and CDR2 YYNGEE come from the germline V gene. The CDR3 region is CASSVGRQGTNYGYTF. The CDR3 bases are TGTGCCAGCAGCGTAGGTAGACAGGGAACTAACTATGGCTACACCTTC.

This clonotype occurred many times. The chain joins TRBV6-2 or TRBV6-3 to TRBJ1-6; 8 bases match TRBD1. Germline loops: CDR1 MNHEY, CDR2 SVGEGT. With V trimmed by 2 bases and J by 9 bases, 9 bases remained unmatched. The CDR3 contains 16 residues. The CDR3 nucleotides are TGTGCCAGCAGTTACCAATCCCAGGGGGCAAGTTCACCCCTCCACTTT. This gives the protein CASSYQSQGASSPLHF.

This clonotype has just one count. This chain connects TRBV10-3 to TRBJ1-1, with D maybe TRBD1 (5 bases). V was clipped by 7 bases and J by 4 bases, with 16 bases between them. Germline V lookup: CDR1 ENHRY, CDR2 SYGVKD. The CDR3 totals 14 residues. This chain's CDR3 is CAITGTPEGTEAFF. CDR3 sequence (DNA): TGTGCCATCACCGGGACGCCCGAGGGCACTGAAGCTTTCTTT.

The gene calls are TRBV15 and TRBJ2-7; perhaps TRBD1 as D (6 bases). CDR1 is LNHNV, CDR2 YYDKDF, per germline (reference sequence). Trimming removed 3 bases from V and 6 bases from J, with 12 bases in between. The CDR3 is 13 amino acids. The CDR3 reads CATSRGEGGEQYF. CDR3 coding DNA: TGTGCCACCAGCAGGGGCGAAGGGGGCGAGCAGTACTTC.

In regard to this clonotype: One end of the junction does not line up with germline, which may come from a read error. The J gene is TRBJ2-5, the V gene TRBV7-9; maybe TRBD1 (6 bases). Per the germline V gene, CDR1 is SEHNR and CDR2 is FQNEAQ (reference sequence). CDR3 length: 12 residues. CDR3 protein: CACRTEQETQYF. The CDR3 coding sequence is TGTGCCTGCAGGACAGAACAAGAGACCCAGTACTTC.

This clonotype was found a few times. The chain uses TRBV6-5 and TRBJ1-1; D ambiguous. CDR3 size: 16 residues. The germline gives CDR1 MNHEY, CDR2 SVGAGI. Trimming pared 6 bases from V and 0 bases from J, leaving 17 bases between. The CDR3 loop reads CASSAYETVVNTEAFF. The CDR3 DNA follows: TGTGCCAGCAGCGCCTACGAAACCGTCGTGAACACTGAAGCTTTCTTT.

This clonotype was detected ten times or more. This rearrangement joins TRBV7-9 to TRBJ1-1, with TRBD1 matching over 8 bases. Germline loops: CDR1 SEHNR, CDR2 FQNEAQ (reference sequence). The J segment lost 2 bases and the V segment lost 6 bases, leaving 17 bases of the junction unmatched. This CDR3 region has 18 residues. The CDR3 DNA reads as TGTGCCAGCAGTCATCCCTTAGGGGCAGGGGGCTTTAACACTGAAGCTTTCTTT. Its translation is CASSHPLGAGGFNTEAFF.

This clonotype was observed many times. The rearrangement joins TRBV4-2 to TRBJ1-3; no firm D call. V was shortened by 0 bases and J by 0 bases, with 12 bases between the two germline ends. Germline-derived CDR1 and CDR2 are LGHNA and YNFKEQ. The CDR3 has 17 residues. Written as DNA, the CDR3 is TGTGCCAGCAGCCAAGATCAATTAGAGGGCTCTGGAAACACCATATATTTT. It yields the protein CASSQDQLEGSGNTIYF.

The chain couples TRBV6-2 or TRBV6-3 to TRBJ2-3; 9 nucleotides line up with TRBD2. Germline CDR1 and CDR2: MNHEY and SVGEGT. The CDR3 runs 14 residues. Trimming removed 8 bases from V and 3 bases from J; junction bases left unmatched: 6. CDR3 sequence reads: CASYAGGPTDTQYF. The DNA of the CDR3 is TGTGCCAGCTATGCGGGGGGGCCAACAGATACGCAGTATTTT.

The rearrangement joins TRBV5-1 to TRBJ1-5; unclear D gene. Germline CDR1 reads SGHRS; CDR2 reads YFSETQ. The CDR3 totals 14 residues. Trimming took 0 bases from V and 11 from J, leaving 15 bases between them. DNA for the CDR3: TGCGCCAGCAGCTTGGGATTTCCCTCAGAATCCCAGCATTTT. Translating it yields CASSLGFPSESQHF.

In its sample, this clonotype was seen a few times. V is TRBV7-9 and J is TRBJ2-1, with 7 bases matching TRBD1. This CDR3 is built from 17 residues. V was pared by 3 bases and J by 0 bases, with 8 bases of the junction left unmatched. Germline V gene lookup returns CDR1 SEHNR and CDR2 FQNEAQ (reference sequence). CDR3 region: CASSFLSTGHSYNEQFF. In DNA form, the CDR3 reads TGTGCCAGCAGCTTCCTTTCGACAGGGCACTCCTACAATGAGCAGTTCTTC.

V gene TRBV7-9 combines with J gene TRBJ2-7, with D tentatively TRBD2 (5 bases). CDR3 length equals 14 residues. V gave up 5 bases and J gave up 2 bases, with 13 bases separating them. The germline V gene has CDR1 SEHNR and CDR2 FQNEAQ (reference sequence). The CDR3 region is CASSGEEDTYEQYF. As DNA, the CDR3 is TGTGCCAGCAGCGGCGAGGAGGATACCTACGAGCAGTACTTC.

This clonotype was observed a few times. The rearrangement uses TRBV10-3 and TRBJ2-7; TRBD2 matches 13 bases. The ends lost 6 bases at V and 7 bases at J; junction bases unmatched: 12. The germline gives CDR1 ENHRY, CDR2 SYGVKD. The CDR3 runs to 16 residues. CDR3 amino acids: CAISATPPGLAGEQYF. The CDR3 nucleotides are TGTGCCATCAGCGCGACCCCACCGGGACTAGCGGGGGAGCAGTACTTC.

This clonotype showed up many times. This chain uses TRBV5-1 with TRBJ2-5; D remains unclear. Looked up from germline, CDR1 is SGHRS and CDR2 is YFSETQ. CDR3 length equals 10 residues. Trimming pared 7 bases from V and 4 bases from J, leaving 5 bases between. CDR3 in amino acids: CASLGETQYF. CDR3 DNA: TGCGCCAGCCTGGGAGAGACCCAGTACTTC.